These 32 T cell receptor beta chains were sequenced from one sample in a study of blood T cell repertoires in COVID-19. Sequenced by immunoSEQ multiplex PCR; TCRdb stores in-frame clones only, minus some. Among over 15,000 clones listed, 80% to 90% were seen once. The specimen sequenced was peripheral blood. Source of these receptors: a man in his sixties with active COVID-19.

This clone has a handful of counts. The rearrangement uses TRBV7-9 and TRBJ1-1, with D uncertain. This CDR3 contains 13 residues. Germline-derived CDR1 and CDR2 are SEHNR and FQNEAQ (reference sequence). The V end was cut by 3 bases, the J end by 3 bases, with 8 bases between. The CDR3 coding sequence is TGTGCCAGCAGCTTTGCACAGCACACTGAAGCTTTCTTT. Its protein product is CASSFAQHTEAFF.

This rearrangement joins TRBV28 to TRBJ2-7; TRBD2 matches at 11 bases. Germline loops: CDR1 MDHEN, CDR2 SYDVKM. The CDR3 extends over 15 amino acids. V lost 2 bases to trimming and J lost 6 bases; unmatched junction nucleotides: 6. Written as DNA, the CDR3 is TGTGCCAGCAGTTTACCCCCCGGGACTAGCGGCGAGCAGTACTTC. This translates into CASSLPPGTSGEQYF.

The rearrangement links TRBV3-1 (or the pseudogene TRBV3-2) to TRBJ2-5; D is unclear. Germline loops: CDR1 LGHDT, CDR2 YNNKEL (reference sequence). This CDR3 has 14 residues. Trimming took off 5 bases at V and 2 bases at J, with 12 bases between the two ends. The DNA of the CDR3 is TGTGCCAGCAGCTATATGGAGAATCAAGAGACCCAGTACTTC. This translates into CASSYMENQETQYF.

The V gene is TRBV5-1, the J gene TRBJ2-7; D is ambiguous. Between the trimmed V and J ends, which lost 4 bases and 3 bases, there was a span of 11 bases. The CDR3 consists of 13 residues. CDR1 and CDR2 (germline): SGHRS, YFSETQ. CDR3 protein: CASSPEPVYEQYF. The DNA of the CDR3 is TGCGCCAGCAGCCCCGAACCAGTCTACGAGCAGTACTTC.

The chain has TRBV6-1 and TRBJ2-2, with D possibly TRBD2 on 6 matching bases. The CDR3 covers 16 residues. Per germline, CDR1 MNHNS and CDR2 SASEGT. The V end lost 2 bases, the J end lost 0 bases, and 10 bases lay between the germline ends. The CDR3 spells CASSERRGTNTGELFF. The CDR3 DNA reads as TGTGCCAGCAGTGAACGGAGGGGTACGAACACCGGGGAGCTGTTTTTT.

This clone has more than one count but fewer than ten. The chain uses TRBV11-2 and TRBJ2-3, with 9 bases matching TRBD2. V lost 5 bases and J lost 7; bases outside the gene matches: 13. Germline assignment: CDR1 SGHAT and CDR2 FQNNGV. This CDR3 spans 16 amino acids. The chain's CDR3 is CASSLKAGLAPHTQYF. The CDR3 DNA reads TGTGCCAGCAGCCTAAAAGCGGGACTAGCCCCCCATACGCAGTATTTT. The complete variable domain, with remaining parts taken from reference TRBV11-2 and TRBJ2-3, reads EAGVAQSPRYKIIEKRQSVAFWCNPISGHATLYWYQQILGQGPKLLIQFQNNGVVDDSQLPKDRFSAERLKGVDSTLKIQPAKLEDSAVYLCASSLKAGLAPHTQYFGPGTRLTVL.

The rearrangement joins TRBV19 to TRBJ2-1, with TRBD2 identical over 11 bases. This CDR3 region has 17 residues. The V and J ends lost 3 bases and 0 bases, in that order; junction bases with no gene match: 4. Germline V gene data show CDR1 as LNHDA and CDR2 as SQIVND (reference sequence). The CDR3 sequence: CASSILAGGTSYNEQFF. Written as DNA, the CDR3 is TGTGCCAGTAGTATCCTAGCGGGGGGTACCTCCTACAATGAGCAGTTCTTC.

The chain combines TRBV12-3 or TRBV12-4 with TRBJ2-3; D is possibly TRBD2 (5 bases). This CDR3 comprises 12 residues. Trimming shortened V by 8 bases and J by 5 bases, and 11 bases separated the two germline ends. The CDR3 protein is CASGEAGDTQYF. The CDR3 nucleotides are TGTGCCAGCGGAGAGGCGGGAGATACGCAGTATTTT.

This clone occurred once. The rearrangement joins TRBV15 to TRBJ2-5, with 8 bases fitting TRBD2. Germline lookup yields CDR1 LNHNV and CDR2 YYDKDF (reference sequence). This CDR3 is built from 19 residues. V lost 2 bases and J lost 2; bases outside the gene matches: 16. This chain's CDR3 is CATSRMREARKGKQETQYF. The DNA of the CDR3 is TGTGCCACCAGCAGAATGCGGGAGGCCCGAAAAGGGAAACAAGAGACCCAGTACTTC.

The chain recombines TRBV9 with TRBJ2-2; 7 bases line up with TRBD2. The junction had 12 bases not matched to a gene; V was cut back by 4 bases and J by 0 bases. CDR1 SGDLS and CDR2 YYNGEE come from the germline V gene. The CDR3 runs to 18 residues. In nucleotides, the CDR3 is TGTGCCAGCAGCCCCGGACTAGGAATCGGGGCGAACACCGGGGAGCTGTTTTTT. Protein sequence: CASSPGLGIGANTGELFF.

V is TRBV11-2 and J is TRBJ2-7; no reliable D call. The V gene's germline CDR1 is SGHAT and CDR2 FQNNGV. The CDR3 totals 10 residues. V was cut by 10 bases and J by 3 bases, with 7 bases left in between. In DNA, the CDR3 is TGTGCCACCCTTCGCTACGAGCAGTACTTC. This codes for CATLRYEQYF.

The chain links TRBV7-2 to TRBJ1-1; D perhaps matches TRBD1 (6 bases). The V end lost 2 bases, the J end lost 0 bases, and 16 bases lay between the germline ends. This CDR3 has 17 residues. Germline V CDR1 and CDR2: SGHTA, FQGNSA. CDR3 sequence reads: CASSLSGGSLVNTEAFF. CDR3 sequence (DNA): TGTGCCAGCAGCTTATCGGGGGGCTCCCTCGTGAACACTGAAGCTTTCTTT.

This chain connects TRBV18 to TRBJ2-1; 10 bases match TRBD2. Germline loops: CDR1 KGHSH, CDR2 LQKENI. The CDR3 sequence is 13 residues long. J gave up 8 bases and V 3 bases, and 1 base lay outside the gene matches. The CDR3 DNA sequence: TGTGCCAGCTCACCCGGGACTAGCGATGAGCAGTTCTTC. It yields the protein CASSPGTSDEQFF.

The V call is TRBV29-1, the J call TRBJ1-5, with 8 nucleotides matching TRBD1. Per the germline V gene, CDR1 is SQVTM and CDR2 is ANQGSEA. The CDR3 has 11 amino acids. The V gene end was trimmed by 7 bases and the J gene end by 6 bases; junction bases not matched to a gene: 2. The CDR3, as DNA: TGCAGCGGACAGGGGTTTCAGCCCCAGCATTTT. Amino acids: CSGQGFQPQHF.

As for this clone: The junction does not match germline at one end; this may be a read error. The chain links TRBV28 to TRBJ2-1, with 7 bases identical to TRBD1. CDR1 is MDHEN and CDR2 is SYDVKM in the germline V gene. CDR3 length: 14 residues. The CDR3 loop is CVSSDRVTYNEQFF. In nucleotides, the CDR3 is TGTGTCAGCAGTGACAGGGTCACCTACAATGAGCAGTTCTTC. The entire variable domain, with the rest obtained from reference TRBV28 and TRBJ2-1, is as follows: DVKVTQSSRYLVKRTGEKVFLECVQDMDHENMFWYRQDPGLGLRLIYFSYDVKMKEKGDIPEGYSVSREKKERFSLILESASTNQTSMYLCVSSDRVTYNEQFFGPGTRLTVL.

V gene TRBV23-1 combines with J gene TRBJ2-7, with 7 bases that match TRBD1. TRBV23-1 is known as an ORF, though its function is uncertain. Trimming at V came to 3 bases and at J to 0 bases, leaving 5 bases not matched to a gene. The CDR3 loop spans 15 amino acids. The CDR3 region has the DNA TGCGCCAGCAGTCAGGGACAGAGCAGCTCCTACGAGCAGTACTTC. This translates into CASSQGQSSSYEQYF.

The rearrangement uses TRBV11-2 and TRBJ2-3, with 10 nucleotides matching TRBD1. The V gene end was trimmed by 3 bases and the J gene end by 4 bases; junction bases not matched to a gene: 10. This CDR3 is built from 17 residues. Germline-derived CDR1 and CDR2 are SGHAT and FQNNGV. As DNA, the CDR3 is TGTGCCAGCAGCTTGACCGGAGGACAGGGGGTCCCAGATACGCAGTATTTT. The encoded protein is CASSLTGGQGVPDTQYF. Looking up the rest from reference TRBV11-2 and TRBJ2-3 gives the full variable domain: EAGVAQSPRYKIIEKRQSVAFWCNPISGHATLYWYQQILGQGPKLLIQFQNNGVVDDSQLPKDRFSAERLKGVDSTLKIQPAKLEDSAVYLCASSLTGGQGVPDTQYFGPGTRLTVL.

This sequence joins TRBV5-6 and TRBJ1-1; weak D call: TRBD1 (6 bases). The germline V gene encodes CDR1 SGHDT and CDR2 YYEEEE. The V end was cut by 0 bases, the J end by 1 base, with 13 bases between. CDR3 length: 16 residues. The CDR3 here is CASSLDDRWGNTEAFF. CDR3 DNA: TGTGCCAGCAGCTTGGATGACAGGTGGGGGAACACTGAAGCTTTCTTT.

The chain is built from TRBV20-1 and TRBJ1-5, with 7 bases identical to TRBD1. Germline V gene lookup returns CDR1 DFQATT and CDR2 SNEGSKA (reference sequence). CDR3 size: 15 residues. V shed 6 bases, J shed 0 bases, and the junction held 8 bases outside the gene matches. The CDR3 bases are TGCAGTGCAAGTGGGGCAGGGGGTAGCAATCAGCCCCAGCATTTT. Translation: CSASGAGGSNQPQHF.

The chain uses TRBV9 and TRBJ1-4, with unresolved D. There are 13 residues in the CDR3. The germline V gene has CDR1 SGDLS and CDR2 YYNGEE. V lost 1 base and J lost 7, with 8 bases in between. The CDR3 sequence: CASSVLAGEKLFF. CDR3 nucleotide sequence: TGTGCCAGCAGCGTACTGGCTGGTGAAAAACTGTTTTTT.

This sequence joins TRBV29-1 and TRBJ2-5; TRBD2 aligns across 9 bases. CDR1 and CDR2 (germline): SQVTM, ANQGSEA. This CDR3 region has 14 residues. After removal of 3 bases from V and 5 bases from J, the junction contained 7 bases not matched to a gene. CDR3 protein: CSVDYAGGRETQYF. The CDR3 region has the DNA TGCAGCGTTGATTACGCGGGAGGGAGGGAGACCCAGTACTTC. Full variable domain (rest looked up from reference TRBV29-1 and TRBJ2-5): SAVISQKPSRDICQRGTSLTIQCQVDSQVTMMFWYRQQPGQSLTLIATANQGSEATYESGFVIDKFPISRPNLTFSTLTVSNMSPEDSSIYLCSVDYAGGRETQYFGPGTRLLVL.

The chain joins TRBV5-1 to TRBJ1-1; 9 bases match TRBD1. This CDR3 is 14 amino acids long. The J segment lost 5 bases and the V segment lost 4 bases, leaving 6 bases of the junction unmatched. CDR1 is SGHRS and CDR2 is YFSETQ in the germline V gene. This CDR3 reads CASSVQGARTEAFF. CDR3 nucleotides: TGCGCCAGCAGCGTACAGGGGGCGCGAACTGAAGCTTTCTTT.

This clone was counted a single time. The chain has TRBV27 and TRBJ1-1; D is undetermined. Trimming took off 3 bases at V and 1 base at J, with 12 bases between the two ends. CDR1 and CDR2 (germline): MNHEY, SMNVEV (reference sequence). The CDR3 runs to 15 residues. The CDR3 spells CASSFLKGANTEAFF. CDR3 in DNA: TGTGCCAGCAGTTTTTTGAAGGGAGCGAACACTGAAGCTTTCTTT.

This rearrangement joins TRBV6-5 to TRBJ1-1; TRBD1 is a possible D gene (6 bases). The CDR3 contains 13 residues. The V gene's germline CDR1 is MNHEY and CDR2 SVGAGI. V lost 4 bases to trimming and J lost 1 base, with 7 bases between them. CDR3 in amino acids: CASSLTGNTEAFF. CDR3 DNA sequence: TGTGCCAGCAGTTTGACAGGGAACACTGAAGCTTTCTTT.

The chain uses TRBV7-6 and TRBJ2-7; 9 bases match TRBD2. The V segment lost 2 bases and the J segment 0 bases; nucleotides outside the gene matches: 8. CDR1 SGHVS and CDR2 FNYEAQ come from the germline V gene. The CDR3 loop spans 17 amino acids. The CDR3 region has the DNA TGTGCCAGCAGCTTACAACCTAGCGGGGTAACCTCCTACGAGCAGTACTTC. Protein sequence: CASSLQPSGVTSYEQYF.

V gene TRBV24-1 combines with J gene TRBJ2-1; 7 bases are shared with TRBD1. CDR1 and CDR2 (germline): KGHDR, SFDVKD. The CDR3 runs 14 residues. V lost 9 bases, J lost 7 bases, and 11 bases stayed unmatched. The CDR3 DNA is TGTGCCACCTCCCGGGAAGGGGGCGTGAATGAGCAGTTCTTC. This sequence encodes CATSREGGVNEQFF.

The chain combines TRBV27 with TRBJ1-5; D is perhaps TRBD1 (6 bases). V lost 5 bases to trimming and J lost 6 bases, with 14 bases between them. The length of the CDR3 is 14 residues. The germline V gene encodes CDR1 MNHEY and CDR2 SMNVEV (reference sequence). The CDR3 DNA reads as TGTGCCAGCAGTGCCCAGGGAGGGGGTCAGCCCCAGCATTTT. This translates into CASSAQGGGQPQHF.

The DNA of the CDR3 is TGTGCCAGCAGGGGGACTAGCCGGGGGTTCTTC. It encodes CASRGTSRGFF. The genes are TRBV6-6 and TRBJ2-1; 9 bases agree with TRBD2. With V trimmed by 6 bases and J by 15 bases, 6 bases remained unmatched. The CDR3 has 11 amino acids. Germline V gene lookup returns CDR1 MNHNY and CDR2 SVGAGI (reference sequence).

As DNA, the CDR3 is TGTGCCAGCAGTGAAGAGACAGGGGTTGGGGCCAACGTCCTGACTTTC. Encoded protein: CASSEETGVGANVLTF. The chain has TRBV2 and TRBJ2-6; 8 nucleotides agree with TRBD1. CDR1 and CDR2 (germline): SNHLY, FYNNEI. This CDR3 has 16 residues. The V gene end was trimmed by 1 base and the J gene end by 3 bases; junction bases not matched to a gene: 2.

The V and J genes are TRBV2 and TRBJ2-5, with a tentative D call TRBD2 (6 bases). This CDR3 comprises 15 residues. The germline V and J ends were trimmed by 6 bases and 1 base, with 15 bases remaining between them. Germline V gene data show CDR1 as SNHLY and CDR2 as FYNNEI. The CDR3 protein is CASRLGTGVQETQYF. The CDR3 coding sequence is TGTGCCAGCAGGTTAGGCACGGGGGTCCAAGAGACCCAGTACTTC. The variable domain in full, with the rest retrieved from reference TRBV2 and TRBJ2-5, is EPEVTQTPSHQVTQMGQEVILRCVPISNHLYFYWYRQILGQKVEFLVSFYNNEISEKSEIFDDQFSVERPDGSNFTLKIRSTKLEDSAMYFCASRLGTGVQETQYFGPGTRLLVL.

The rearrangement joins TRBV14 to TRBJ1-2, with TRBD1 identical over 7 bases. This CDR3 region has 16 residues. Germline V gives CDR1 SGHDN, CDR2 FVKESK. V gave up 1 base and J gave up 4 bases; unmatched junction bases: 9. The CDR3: CASSQGTGGGGYGYTF. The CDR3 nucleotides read TGTGCCAGCAGCCAAGGGACAGGAGGAGGAGGCTATGGCTACACCTTC.

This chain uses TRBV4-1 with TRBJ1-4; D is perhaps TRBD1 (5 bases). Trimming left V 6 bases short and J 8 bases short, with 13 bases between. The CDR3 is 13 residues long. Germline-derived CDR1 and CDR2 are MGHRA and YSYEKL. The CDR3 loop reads CASRGGGEEKLFF. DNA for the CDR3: TGCGCCAGCAGGGGTGGGGGGGAGGAAAAACTGTTTTTT.